This passage covers 20 T cell receptor beta chains from one sample sequenced in a study of blood T cell repertoires in COVID-19. The repertoire was sequenced with immunoSEQ multiplex PCR; TCRdb's copy has only in-frame clones and lacks some. This sample yields 200,000 to 250,000 clones, of which 88% are seen a single time; about a sixth belongs to the top ten. Sequenced input: peripheral blood. Source of these receptors: a middle-aged man with COVID-19, enrolled during active disease.

The table lists this clone with a few counts. CDR3 amino acids: CASSLWAAETQYF. In DNA, the CDR3 is TGTGCCAGCAGTCTCTGGGCAGCCGAGACCCAGTACTTC. This chain connects TRBV12-3 or TRBV12-4 to TRBJ2-5; D is unresolved. Trimming left V 5 bases short and J 5 bases short, with 12 bases between. The CDR3 consists of 13 residues.

The sample holds a few counts of this clone. Additional DNA sequences in this sample encode the identical CDR3. J is TRBJ2-3 and V is TRBV7-8, with D maybe TRBD2 (6 bases). Trimming pared 1 base from V and 3 bases from J, leaving 8 bases between. The CDR3 has 14 residues. Germline values: CDR1 SGHVS, CDR2 FQNEAQ. The CDR3 DNA follows: TGTGCCAGCAGCTTAGGCGGGGTTACAGATACGCAGTATTTT. This codes for CASSLGGVTDTQYF.

The genes are TRBV9 and TRBJ2-3, with TRBD2 matching over 7 bases. The CDR3 covers 15 residues. Losses at the gene ends were 3 bases for V and 2 bases for J; bases not matched to a gene: 6. Germline CDR1 SGDLS, CDR2 YYNGEE. CDR3 in amino acids: CASSAAGVTTDTQYF. CDR3 nucleotides: TGTGCCAGCAGCGCCGCGGGGGTAACCACAGATACGCAGTATTTT.

V gene TRBV14 combines with J gene TRBJ2-5; TRBD1 agrees at 8 bases. The germline V gene has CDR1 SGHDN and CDR2 FVKESK. The CDR3 totals 15 residues. Trimming removed 4 bases from V and 2 bases from J; junction bases left unmatched: 6. CDR3 protein: CASSLRTGLQETQYF. The CDR3 region has the DNA TGTGCCAGCAGCCTCCGGACAGGGTTACAAGAGACCCAGTACTTC.

The J gene is TRBJ1-2, the V gene TRBV28, with 10 bases fitting TRBD1. Germline V gene sequence: CDR1 MDHEN, CDR2 SYDVKM. The V segment lost 2 bases and the J segment 6 bases; nucleotides outside the gene matches: 18. CDR3 length: 19 amino acids. The CDR3 here is CASSLRYQRSGQGVNGYTF. In DNA, the CDR3 is TGTGCCAGCAGTTTAAGATATCAACGCAGCGGACAGGGGGTAAATGGCTACACCTTC.

This chain connects TRBV28 to TRBJ1-5; TRBD1 aligns across 8 bases. The V and J ends lost 3 bases and 7 bases, in that order; junction bases with no gene match: 11. Per the germline V gene, CDR1 is MDHEN and CDR2 is SYDVKM. The CDR3 has 16 residues. This chain's CDR3 is CASSLGGQGAFQPQHF. For the CDR3, the DNA is TGTGCCAGCAGTTTGGGGGGGCAGGGGGCTTTCCAGCCCCAGCATTTT.

The chain couples TRBV2 to TRBJ1-4; D gene uncertain. The V gene lost 4 bases and the J gene lost 5 bases, with 14 bases spanning the gap. Germline loops: CDR1 SNHLY, CDR2 FYNNEI. This CDR3 has 15 amino acids. In nucleotides, the CDR3 is TGTGCCAGCAGTGTTGAAGGAGCTCCGAATGAAAAACTGTTTTTT. Translation: CASSVEGAPNEKLFF.

About this clone itself: One junction end does not reproduce the germline sequence, and a read error may be involved. The chain carries TRBV28 and TRBJ2-7, with 12 bases matching TRBD1. Germline assignment: CDR1 MDHEN and CDR2 SYDVKM. This CDR3 has 18 amino acids. In DNA form, the CDR3 reads TGTGCCAGCAGTTTATTTGGGACAGGGGGCATAGGGTCCTCCGAGCAGTACTTC. Translated: CASSLFGTGGIGSSEQYF.

This chain links TRBV19 with TRBJ2-1; 10 bases agree with TRBD2. Unmatched junction bases numbered 24, after V lost 0 bases and J lost 7 bases. This CDR3 has 22 amino acids. Germline CDR1 and CDR2: LNHDA and SQIVND (reference sequence). The CDR3: CASSIEAAGGPFVDIRRNEQFF. DNA of the CDR3: TGTGCCAGTAGTATAGAGGCAGCGGGGGGGCCGTTCGTAGATATTAGAAGGAATGAGCAGTTCTTC. Full variable domain (outside the CDR3, taken from reference TRBV19 and TRBJ2-1): DGGITQSPKYLFRKEGQNVTLSCEQNLNHDAMYWYRQDPGQGLRLIYYSQIVNDFQKGDIAEGYSVSREKKESFPLTVTSAQKNPTAFYLCASSIEAAGGPFVDIRRNEQFFGPGTRLTVL.

The rearrangement joins TRBV6-1 to TRBJ2-5, with 13 bases identical to TRBD2. Germline lookup yields CDR1 MNHNS and CDR2 SASEGT. The CDR3 is 19 amino acids. V lost 3 bases, J lost 4 bases, and 14 bases stayed unmatched. The CDR3, as DNA: TGTGCCAGCAGTGATCCGTCGGGACTAGCGGGGCGAGGTGGAGAGACCCAGTACTTC. Its protein product is CASSDPSGLAGRGGETQYF.

This rearrangement joins TRBV11-3 to TRBJ2-1; 11 bases are shared with TRBD2. Per the germline V gene, CDR1 is SGHNT and CDR2 is YENEEA. Unmatched junction bases numbered 6, after V lost 5 bases and J lost 6 bases. The CDR3 is made up of 15 amino acids. Here the CDR3 DNA reads TGTGCCAGCAGCCCAACTAGCGGGAGATCCAATGAGCAGTTCTTC. Its translation is CASSPTSGRSNEQFF.

This rearrangement joins TRBV5-4 to TRBJ1-1; no definite D call. The V gene's germline CDR1 is SGHNT and CDR2 YYREEE (reference sequence). The germline V and J ends were trimmed by 2 bases and 3 bases, with 5 bases remaining between them. The CDR3 totals 12 residues. This CDR3 reads CASSFLDTEAFF. The CDR3 region has the DNA TGTGCCAGCAGCTTCCTAGACACTGAAGCTTTCTTT.

The gene calls are TRBV6-6 and TRBJ1-2; D gene ambiguous. The V end lost 0 bases, the J end lost 5 bases, and 7 bases lay between the germline ends. Germline V gene lookup returns CDR1 MNHNY and CDR2 SVGAGI (reference sequence). The CDR3 totals 13 residues. The CDR3 DNA reads as TGTGCCAGCAGTTACTCGCCGGGATATGGCTACACCTTC. This translates into CASSYSPGYGYTF.

V usage is TRBV3-1 (or the pseudogene TRBV3-2) and J usage is TRBJ2-7; TRBD2 matches at 8 bases. Germline V lookup: CDR1 LGHDT, CDR2 YNNKEL (reference sequence). J gave up 0 bases and V 3 bases, and 4 bases lay outside the gene matches. The CDR3 runs 15 residues. The CDR3 DNA reads as TGTGCCAGCAGCCAGGGTAGCGGGAACTCCTACGAGCAGTACTTC. This gives the protein CASSQGSGNSYEQYF.

This chain joins TRBV4-2 and TRBJ1-1; D gene unclear. V was cut by 5 bases and J by 0 bases, with 10 bases left in between. Per germline, CDR1 LGHNA and CDR2 YNFKEQ. This CDR3 spans 14 amino acids. CDR3 DNA: TGTGCCAGCAGCTTTGGAGGGATGAACACTGAAGCTTTCTTT. It specifies CASSFGGMNTEAFF.

V and J are TRBV7-2 and TRBJ1-5, with TRBD1 matching over 8 bases. Germline CDR1 SGHTA, CDR2 FQGNSA. Unmatched junction bases numbered 9, after V lost 4 bases and J lost 7 bases. The CDR3 sequence is 15 residues long. CDR3 coding DNA: TGTGCCAGCAGCTATGGACAGGGAGGGGGACAGCCCCAGCATTTT. As protein: CASSYGQGGGQPQHF.

The CDR3 nucleotides read TGTGCCAGCAGGGGAGCGGGGGGTAAAACAGATACGCAGTATTTT. It yields the protein CASRGAGGKTDTQYF. The chain joins TRBV7-2 to TRBJ2-3, with TRBD2 matching 9 bases. V gave up 6 bases and J gave up 3 bases; unmatched junction bases: 7. In germline, CDR1 is SGHTA, CDR2 FQGNSA. CDR3 size: 15 residues.

CDR3 loop: CASSHNRDCQETQYF. The CDR3, as DNA: TGTGCCAGCAGCCATAACCGGGACTGCCAAGAGACCCAGTACTTC. V and J are TRBV3-1 (or the pseudogene TRBV3-2) and TRBJ2-5; D is perhaps TRBD2 (6 bases). The CDR3 is made up of 15 amino acids. V was pared by 3 bases and J by 1 base, with 12 bases between. Germline V gene lookup returns CDR1 LGHDT and CDR2 YNNKEL (reference sequence).

This clone has ten or more counts. The chain uses TRBV12-3 or TRBV12-4 and TRBJ1-1; TRBD1 aligns across 9 bases. V trimming: 5 bases; J trimming: 4 bases; junction bases outside the gene matches: 2. CDR3 size: 13 residues. CDR3 bases: TGTGCCAGCAGTGAGGACAGGGGCACTGAAGCTTTCTTT. Translation: CASSEDRGTEAFF.

V is TRBV5-4 and J is TRBJ1-2; a possible D gene is TRBD1 (5 bases). The germline V and J ends were trimmed by 0 bases and 3 bases, with 9 bases remaining between them. Germline V gene lookup returns CDR1 SGHNT and CDR2 YYREEE (reference sequence). This CDR3 is 14 amino acids long. CDR3 sequence: CASSLEQVHYGYTF. The CDR3 DNA is TGTGCCAGCAGCTTGGAACAGGTTCACTATGGCTACACCTTC.